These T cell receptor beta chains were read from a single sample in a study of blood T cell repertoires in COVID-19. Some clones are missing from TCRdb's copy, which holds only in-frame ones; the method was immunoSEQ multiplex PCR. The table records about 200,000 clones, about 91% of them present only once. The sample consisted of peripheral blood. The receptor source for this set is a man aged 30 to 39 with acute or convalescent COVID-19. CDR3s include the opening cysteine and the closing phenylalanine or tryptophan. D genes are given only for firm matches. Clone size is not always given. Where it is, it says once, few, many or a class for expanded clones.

CASRGQGDGYTF,TGTGCCAGCAGAGGACAGGGTGATGGCTACACCTTC,TRBV6-5,TRBJ1-2,TRBD1,NA
CASRRGAGPNVLTF,TGTGCCAGCAGGCGGGGGGCAGGACCCAACGTCCTGACTTTC,TRBV7-2,TRBJ2-6,TRBD2,NA
CARSEGEDFYGYTF,TGTGCCAGAAGCGAAGGGGAGGACTTCTATGGCTACACCTTC,TRBV5-3,TRBJ1-2,NA,NA
CASSQLILTSISNQPQHF,TGCGCCAGCAGCCAACTTATCCTGACAAGCATTAGCAATCAGCCCCAGCATTTT,TRBV4-1,TRBJ1-5,NA,once
CASSQDLGQGFYEQYF,TGTGCCAGCAGCCAAGACTTGGGACAGGGCTTCTACGAGCAGTACTTC,TRBV14,TRBJ2-7,TRBD1,NA
CASSFGGNEKLFF,TGTGCCAGCAGCTTCGGAGGGAATGAAAAACTGTTTTTT,TRBV7-9,TRBJ1-4,NA,NA
CAWSNFGTANTEAFF,TGTGCCTGGAGCAACTTCGGGACAGCTAACACTGAAGCTTTCTTT,TRBV30,TRBJ1-1,TRBD1,NA
CASSLQQGNNQPQHF,TGTGCCAGCAGCTTACAACAGGGAAATAATCAGCCCCAGCATTTT,TRBV7-2,TRBJ1-5,NA,NA
CASSIGTSTDTQYF,TGTGCCAGTAGTATAGGGACTAGCACAGATACGCAGTATTTT,TRBV19,TRBJ2-3,NA,NA
CASSNRVNEQFF,TGTGCCAGCAGCAACAGGGTCAATGAGCAGTTCTTC,TRBV3-1/TRBV3-2,TRBJ2-1,NA,NA
CASARETQYF,TGTGCCAGCGCACGGGAGACCCAGTACTTC,TRBV2,TRBJ2-5,NA,once
CASSPGTGWDYGYTF,TGCGCCAGCAGCCCGGGGACAGGGTGGGACTATGGCTACACCTTC,TRBV5-1,TRBJ1-2,TRBD1,NA
CASSRPGQGSGELFF,TGTGCCAGCAGCCGACCGGGACAGGGGTCCGGGGAGCTGTTTTTT,TRBV7-9,TRBJ2-2,TRBD1,NA
CSVPGQGTYEQYF,TGCAGTGTACCGGGACAGGGAACCTACGAGCAGTACTTC,TRBV29-1,TRBJ2-7,TRBD1,NA
CASSSGTILNTGELFF,TGTGCCAGCAGCTCTGGGACTATTTTGAACACCGGGGAGCTGTTTTTT,TRBV11-3,TRBJ2-2,TRBD2,once
CASSIYDNEQFF,TGTGCCAGTAGTATCTATGACAATGAGCAGTTCTTC,TRBV19,TRBJ2-1,NA,NA
CASRSRGRTGELFF,TGCGCCAGCAGAAGTAGGGGAAGGACCGGGGAGCTGTTTTTT,TRBV5-1,TRBJ2-2,NA,NA